The entry below describes one T cell receptor beta chain. What it binds is unknown. Losses at the gene ends were 8 bases for V and 1 base for J; bases not matched to a gene: 12. Germline V gene sequence: CDR1 MNHEY, CDR2 SMNVEV (reference sequence). This CDR3 comprises 19 residues. The record originates from a study of identical twins. From the 5' RACE reads, TCRdb called clonotypes with MiXCR, one entry per CDR3 protein. This table holds about 240,000 distinct CDR3 sequences, roughly 10% found once. Overall study results and limits: High-abundance cord blood beta clonotypes had fewer insertions; memory repertoires showed none.

This TCR was recovered from a man aged 45 to 65 in good health. The sample was memory T cells sorted from blood. The chain uses TRBV27 and TRBJ2-1; 15 bases match TRBD2. CDR3 coding DNA: TGTGCCAGCGGACTCGAACCGGGACTAGCGGGGGGATCCTACAATGAGCAGTTCTTC. It is translated as CASGLEPGLAGGSYNEQFF.